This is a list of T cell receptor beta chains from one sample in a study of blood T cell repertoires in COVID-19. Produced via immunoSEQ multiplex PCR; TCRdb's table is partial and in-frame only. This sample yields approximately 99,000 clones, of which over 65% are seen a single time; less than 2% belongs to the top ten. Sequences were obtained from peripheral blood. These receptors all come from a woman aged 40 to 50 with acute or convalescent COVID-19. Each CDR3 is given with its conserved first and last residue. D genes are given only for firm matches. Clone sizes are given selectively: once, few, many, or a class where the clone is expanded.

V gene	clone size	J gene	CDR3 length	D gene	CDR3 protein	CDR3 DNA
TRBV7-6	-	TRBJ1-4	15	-	CASSPTTQSSEKLFF	TGTGCCAGCAGTCCAACAACCCAATCTTCAGAAAAACTGTTTTTT
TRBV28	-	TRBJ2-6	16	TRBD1	CASRAQGMSGANVLTF	TGTGCCAGCAGAGCACAGGGGATGTCTGGGGCCAACGTCCTGACTTTC
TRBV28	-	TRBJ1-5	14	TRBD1	CASSATGSNQPQHF	TGTGCCAGCAGTGCGACAGGGAGCAATCAGCCCCAGCATTTT
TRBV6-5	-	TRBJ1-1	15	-	CASSPRPLPGTEAFF	TGTGCCAGCAGTCCGCGGCCCTTACCGGGGACTGAAGCTTTCTTT
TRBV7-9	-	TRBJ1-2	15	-	CASSLAGGRDYGYTF	TGTGCCAGCAGCTTAGCGGGGGGGCGCGACTATGGCTACACCTTC
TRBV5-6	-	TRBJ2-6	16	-	CASSNTGKSGANVLTF	TGTGCCAGCAGCAATACAGGGAAGTCTGGGGCCAACGTCCTGACTTTC
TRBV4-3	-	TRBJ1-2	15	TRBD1	CASSRDPGQGNGYTF	TGCGCCAGCAGCCGAGACCCCGGACAGGGGAATGGCTACACCTTC
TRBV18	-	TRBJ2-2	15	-	CASSDTGQNTGELFF	TGTGCCAGCTCAGACACGGGACAGAACACCGGGGAGCTGTTTTTT
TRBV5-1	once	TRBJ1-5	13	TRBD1	CASSYDRDQPQHF	TGCGCCAGCAGTTATGACAGGGATCAGCCCCAGCATTTT
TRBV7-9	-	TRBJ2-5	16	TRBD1	CASSLGDRGLQETQYF	TGTGCCAGCAGCCTCGGGGACAGGGGCCTCCAAGAGACCCAGTACTTC
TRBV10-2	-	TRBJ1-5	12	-	CASSDMYQPQHF	TGCGCCAGCAGTGACATGTATCAGCCCCAGCATTTT
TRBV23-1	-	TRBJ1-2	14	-	CASSSGGGEYGYTF	TGCGCCAGCAGTTCCGGGGGGGGCGAGTATGGCTACACCTTC
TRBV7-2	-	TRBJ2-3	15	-	CATQLGWIATDTQYF	TGTGCCACCCAGCTAGGATGGATCGCTACAGATACGCAGTATTTT
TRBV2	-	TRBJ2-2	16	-	CASSEAQGGNTGELFF	TGTGCCAGCAGTGAAGCGCAGGGCGGCAACACCGGGGAGCTGTTTTTT
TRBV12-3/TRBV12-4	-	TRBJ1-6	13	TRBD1	CASRDRVLSPLHF	TGTGCCAGCAGGGACAGGGTTCTTTCACCCCTCCACTTT
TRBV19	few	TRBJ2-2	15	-	CASSTLGLSTGELFF	TGTGCCAGTAGTACCTTGGGGCTGAGCACCGGGGAGCTGTTTTTT
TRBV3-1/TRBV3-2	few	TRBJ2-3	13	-	CASSRDNMDTQYF	TGTGCCAGCAGCCGCGACAACATGGATACGCAGTATTTT
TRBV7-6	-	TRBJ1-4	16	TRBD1	CASSDPRQGAGEKLFF	TGTGCCAGCAGCGACCCGCGGCAGGGGGCGGGTGAAAAACTGTTTTTT
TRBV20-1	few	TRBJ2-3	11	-	CSARYSDTQYF	TGCAGTGCTAGATATTCAGATACGCAGTATTTT
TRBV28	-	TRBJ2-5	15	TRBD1	CASSTSGQVGETQYF	TGTGCCAGCAGTACCTCAGGACAGGTGGGAGAGACCCAGTACTTC
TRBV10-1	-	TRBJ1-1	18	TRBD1	CASSESEGDRELSTEAFF	TGCGCCAGCAGTGAGTCGGAAGGGGACAGAGAACTTAGCACTGAAGCTTTCTTT
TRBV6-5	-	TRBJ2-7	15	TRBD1	CASSYSGTGVYEQYF	TGTGCCAGCAGTTACTCGGGGACAGGAGTCTACGAGCAGTACTTC
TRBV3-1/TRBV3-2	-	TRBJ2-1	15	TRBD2	CASSQDAGEYNEQFF	TGTGCCAGCAGCCAAGATGCGGGGGAGTACAATGAGCAGTTCTTC
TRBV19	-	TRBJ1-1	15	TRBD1	CASSLGDRTNTEAFF	TGTGCCAGTAGTTTAGGGGACAGGACTAACACTGAAGCTTTCTTT
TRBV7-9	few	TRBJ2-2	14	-	CASSLEGVTGELFF	TGTGCCAGCAGCTTAGAGGGGGTCACCGGGGAGCTGTTTTTT
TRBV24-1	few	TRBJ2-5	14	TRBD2	CATSEASGKETQYF	TGTGCCACCAGTGAGGCTAGCGGAAAAGAGACCCAGTACTTC
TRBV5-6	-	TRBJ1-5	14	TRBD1	CASSDGQGNQPQHF	TGTGCCAGCAGCGATGGACAGGGGAATCAGCCCCAGCATTTT
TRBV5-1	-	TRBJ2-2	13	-	CASQLVGAGELFF	TGCGCCAGCCAATTAGTAGGGGCCGGGGAGCTGTTTTTT
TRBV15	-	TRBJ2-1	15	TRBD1	CATKGGQGSYNEQFF	TGTGCCACAAAGGGGGGACAGGGCTCCTACAATGAGCAGTTCTTC
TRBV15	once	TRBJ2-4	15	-	CATSRDSGGVNIQYF	TGTGCCACCAGCAGAGATTCGGGGGGCGTGAACATTCAGTACTTC
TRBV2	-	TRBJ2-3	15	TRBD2	CASTLRGTFTDTQYF	TGTGCCAGCACCTTGCGGGGGACCTTCACAGATACGCAGTATTTT
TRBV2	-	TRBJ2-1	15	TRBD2	CASRAGLAGYNEQFF	TGTGCCAGCAGGGCCGGACTAGCGGGGTACAATGAGCAGTTCTTC
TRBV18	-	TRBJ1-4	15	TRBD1	CASSPNRGLREKLFF	TGTGCCAGCTCACCGAACAGGGGGCTTCGCGAAAAACTGTTTTTT
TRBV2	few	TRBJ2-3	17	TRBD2	CASSPAITSGGPDTQYF	TGTGCCAGCAGTCCAGCAATTACTAGCGGGGGTCCGGATACGCAGTATTTT
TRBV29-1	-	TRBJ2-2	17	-	CSVEGGGLGQNTGELFF	TGCAGCGTTGAAGGGGGTGGGTTGGGACAGAACACCGGGGAGCTGTTTTTT
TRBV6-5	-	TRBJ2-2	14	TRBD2	CASVGLARTGELFF	TGTGCCAGCGTGGGACTAGCTCGAACCGGGGAGCTGTTTTTT
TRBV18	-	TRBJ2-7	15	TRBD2	CASSPSAGPSYEQYF	TGTGCCAGCTCACCGTCAGCGGGGCCCTCCTACGAGCAGTACTTC
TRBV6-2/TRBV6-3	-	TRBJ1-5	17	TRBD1	CASSPRRGRNSNQPQHF	TGTGCCAGCAGTCCCCGCAGGGGGCGAAATAGCAATCAGCCCCAGCATTTT
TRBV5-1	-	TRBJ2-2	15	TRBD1	CASSLSGGRTGELFF	TGCGCCAGCAGCTTATCAGGGGGCCGAACCGGGGAGCTGTTTTTT
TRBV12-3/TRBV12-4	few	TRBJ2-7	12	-	CASRSSSYEQYF	TGTGCCAGCAGATCTAGCTCCTACGAGCAGTACTTC
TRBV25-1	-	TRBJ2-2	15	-	CASSEFRLNTGELFF	TGTGCCAGCAGTGAATTCAGGCTGAACACCGGGGAGCTGTTTTTT
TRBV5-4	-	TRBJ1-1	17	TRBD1	CASSLPTGLMSDTEAFF	TGTGCCAGCAGCTTGCCGACAGGGCTAATGTCGGACACTGAAGCTTTCTTT
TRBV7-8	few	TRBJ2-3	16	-	CASSSSVYLRTDTQYF	TGTGCCAGCAGCTCCAGCGTCTATTTACGCACAGATACGCAGTATTTT